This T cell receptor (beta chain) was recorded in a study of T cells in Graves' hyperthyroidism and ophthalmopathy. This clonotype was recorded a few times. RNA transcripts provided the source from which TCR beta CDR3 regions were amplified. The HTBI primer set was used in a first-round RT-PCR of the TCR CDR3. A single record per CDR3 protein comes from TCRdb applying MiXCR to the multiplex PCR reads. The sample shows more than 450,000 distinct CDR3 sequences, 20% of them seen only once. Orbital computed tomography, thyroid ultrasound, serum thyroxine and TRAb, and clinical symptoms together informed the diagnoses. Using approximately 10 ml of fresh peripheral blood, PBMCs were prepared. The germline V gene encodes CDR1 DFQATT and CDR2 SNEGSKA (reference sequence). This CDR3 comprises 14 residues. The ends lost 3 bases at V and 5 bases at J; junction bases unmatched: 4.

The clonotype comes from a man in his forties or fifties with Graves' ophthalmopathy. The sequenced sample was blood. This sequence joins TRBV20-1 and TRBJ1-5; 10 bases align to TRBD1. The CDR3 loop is CSARGQGRDQPQHF. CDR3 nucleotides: TGCAGTGCTAGGGGACAGGGGAGGGATCAGCCCCAGCATTTT.